Listed below are T cell receptor beta chains from one sample, sequenced in a study of blood T cell repertoires in COVID-19. Only in-frame clones appear in the TCRdb table, and some are missing; sequencing was by immunoSEQ multiplex PCR. The top ten clones hold about 2.9% of a sample with some 290,000 clones, 80% to 85% of them seen once. Sample: peripheral blood. The receptor set was obtained from an older woman with active or convalescent COVID-19. Both conserved end residues are part of each CDR3.

cdr3_aa	v_call	j_call
CASSSSGTVRSYEQYF	TRBV19	TRBJ2-7
CASSLAWGGPGNEQFF	TRBV7-2	TRBJ2-1
CASSPRLAGQSDTQYF	TRBV11-2	TRBJ2-3
CASSNRANYGYTF	TRBV6-6	TRBJ1-2
CASSPPRRDIAYGVRPYNEQFF	TRBV7-8	TRBJ2-1
CSASFVTENTEAFF	TRBV20-1	TRBJ1-1
CASSQGAVNSPLHF	TRBV4-1	TRBJ1-6
CASSLVLAGSNEKLFF	TRBV7-8	TRBJ1-4
CASSSGLFNTEAFF	TRBV28	TRBJ1-1
CASSYAESHNSPLHF	TRBV6-5	TRBJ1-6
CASSGERVLAKNIQYF	TRBV7-9	TRBJ2-4
CASSRYRAIGGADTQYF	TRBV27	TRBJ2-3
CASSFGAGTGEKLSYTF	TRBV7-9	TRBJ1-2
CASIPRQGTGYSNQPQHF	TRBV28	TRBJ1-5
CASSYSTGGHGYTF	TRBV6-5	TRBJ1-2
CASSSRTGRDTEAFF	TRBV6-5	TRBJ1-1
CASSLDLAGAYGYTF	TRBV11-2	TRBJ1-2
CASSGGGPLQYF	TRBV7-2	TRBJ2-4
CASSLDSEFLDSYNEQFF	TRBV19	TRBJ2-1
CASSPGQGAGYEQYF	TRBV6-5	TRBJ2-7
CASSATGLAQHF	TRBV12-3/TRBV12-4	TRBJ1-5
CASSRGKNTGELFF	TRBV6-5	TRBJ2-2
CASRYWDTNQPQHF	TRBV2	TRBJ1-5
CAIRDRGLNTEAFF	TRBV10-3	TRBJ1-1
CASSFWSSYEQYF	TRBV5-5	TRBJ2-7
CASSLHSPSEKLFF	TRBV5-6	TRBJ1-4
CASSPGHLLGYGYTF	TRBV5-6	TRBJ1-2
CASRDTSGGYTYEQYF	TRBV7-2	TRBJ2-7
CASSFRSREKLFF	TRBV11-1	TRBJ1-4
CASSETGSGANVLTF	TRBV6-1	TRBJ2-6
CASSRQGDYEQYF	TRBV5-1	TRBJ2-7
CASSILDRSDEAFF	TRBV14	TRBJ1-1
CASSSTGSFSGNTIYF	TRBV7-9	TRBJ1-3
CASSLGQVEGSTDTQYF	TRBV5-1	TRBJ2-3
CASSIAGGSAEAFF	TRBV19	TRBJ1-1
CASSEQLAGGLETQYF	TRBV6-1	TRBJ2-5
CASSIDRDGINEQFF	TRBV19	TRBJ2-1
CASSSDRGMTGYTF	TRBV7-8	TRBJ1-2
CASSLLDRVGTTEAFF	TRBV27	TRBJ1-1
CATNRDRSTDTQYF	TRBV7-2	TRBJ2-3
CAISETRDRAGNTIYF	TRBV10-3	TRBJ1-3
CASSNYRGVETQYF	TRBV9	TRBJ2-5
CASSTHRGRGNTEAFF	TRBV19	TRBJ1-1
CSAAQAGRANYGYTF	TRBV29-1	TRBJ1-2
CASSLHGGNQPQHF	TRBV11-2	TRBJ1-5
CASSSPGYPQKLFF	TRBV28	TRBJ1-4